This T cell receptor beta chain stems from a study of blood T cell repertoires in COVID-19. In the study overall: The samples span acute and convalescent COVID-19 from the United States, Italy and Spain. From T cells, B-cell-depleted T cells, or PBMCs came the material, which was cDNA or gDNA.

The table lists this clone with a count of one. Original processing methods: Amplification of reference gene primers provided the estimated nucleated cell counts. Some clones are missing from TCRdb's copy, which holds only in-frame ones; the method was immunoSEQ multiplex PCR. D and trimming were read from the DNA, whereas the V and J calls and clone size are those reported in that table. This sample has roughly 110,000 clones; about 80% occur once, and the top ten carry 8.1%. The CDR3 is 15 amino acids. The V gene lost 2 bases and the J gene lost 1 base, with 11 bases spanning the gap. CDR1 is MNHNY and CDR2 is SVGAGI in the germline V gene (reference sequence).

Sequenced input: peripheral blood. The chain links TRBV6-6 to TRBJ2-5; D is uncertain. The TCR sequence derives from a woman aged 40 to 50 with acute or convalescent COVID-19. This CDR3 reads CASSYNFNSQETQYF. For the CDR3, the DNA is TGTGCCAGCAGTTACAATTTCAACAGCCAAGAGACCCAGTACTTC.